This TCR beta chain was profiled in a study of graft-versus-host responses after intestinal transplantation. Study summary: Recipients got multivisceral, liver-intestinal, or isolated intestinal transplants. Among the recipients, all got anti-thymocyte globulin induction and then tacrolimus and steroids for approximately 3 years.

The CDR3 sequence is 16 residues long. Germline loops: CDR1 LGHNT, CDR2 FRNRAP. V lost 0 bases to trimming and J lost 2 bases; unmatched junction nucleotides: 7. Study-level findings and limits: Among circulating GvH clones, peak levels were associated with early post-transplant declines in HvG clones. Among recipient marrow samples, GvH clones were found; some appeared first in ileum or blood.

TCRdb's table, derived via immunoSEQ multiplex PCR, lists solely in-frame clones and lacks some. The sample lists about 99,000 clones; 93% were seen once. In regard to this clone: Its cognate antigen is unknown.

The TCR sequence derives from a human donor who received an intestinal transplant. The sequences come from unstimulated CD8+ T cells sorted from spleen or lymph node cells, collected before intestinal transplant. The chain recombines TRBV12-5 with TRBJ2-7; TRBD1 aligns across 7 bases. CDR3 in amino acids: CASGLVIGQGAYEQYF. CDR3 nucleotide sequence: TGTGCTAGTGGTTTGGTAATCGGGCAGGGGGCCTACGAGCAGTACTTC.